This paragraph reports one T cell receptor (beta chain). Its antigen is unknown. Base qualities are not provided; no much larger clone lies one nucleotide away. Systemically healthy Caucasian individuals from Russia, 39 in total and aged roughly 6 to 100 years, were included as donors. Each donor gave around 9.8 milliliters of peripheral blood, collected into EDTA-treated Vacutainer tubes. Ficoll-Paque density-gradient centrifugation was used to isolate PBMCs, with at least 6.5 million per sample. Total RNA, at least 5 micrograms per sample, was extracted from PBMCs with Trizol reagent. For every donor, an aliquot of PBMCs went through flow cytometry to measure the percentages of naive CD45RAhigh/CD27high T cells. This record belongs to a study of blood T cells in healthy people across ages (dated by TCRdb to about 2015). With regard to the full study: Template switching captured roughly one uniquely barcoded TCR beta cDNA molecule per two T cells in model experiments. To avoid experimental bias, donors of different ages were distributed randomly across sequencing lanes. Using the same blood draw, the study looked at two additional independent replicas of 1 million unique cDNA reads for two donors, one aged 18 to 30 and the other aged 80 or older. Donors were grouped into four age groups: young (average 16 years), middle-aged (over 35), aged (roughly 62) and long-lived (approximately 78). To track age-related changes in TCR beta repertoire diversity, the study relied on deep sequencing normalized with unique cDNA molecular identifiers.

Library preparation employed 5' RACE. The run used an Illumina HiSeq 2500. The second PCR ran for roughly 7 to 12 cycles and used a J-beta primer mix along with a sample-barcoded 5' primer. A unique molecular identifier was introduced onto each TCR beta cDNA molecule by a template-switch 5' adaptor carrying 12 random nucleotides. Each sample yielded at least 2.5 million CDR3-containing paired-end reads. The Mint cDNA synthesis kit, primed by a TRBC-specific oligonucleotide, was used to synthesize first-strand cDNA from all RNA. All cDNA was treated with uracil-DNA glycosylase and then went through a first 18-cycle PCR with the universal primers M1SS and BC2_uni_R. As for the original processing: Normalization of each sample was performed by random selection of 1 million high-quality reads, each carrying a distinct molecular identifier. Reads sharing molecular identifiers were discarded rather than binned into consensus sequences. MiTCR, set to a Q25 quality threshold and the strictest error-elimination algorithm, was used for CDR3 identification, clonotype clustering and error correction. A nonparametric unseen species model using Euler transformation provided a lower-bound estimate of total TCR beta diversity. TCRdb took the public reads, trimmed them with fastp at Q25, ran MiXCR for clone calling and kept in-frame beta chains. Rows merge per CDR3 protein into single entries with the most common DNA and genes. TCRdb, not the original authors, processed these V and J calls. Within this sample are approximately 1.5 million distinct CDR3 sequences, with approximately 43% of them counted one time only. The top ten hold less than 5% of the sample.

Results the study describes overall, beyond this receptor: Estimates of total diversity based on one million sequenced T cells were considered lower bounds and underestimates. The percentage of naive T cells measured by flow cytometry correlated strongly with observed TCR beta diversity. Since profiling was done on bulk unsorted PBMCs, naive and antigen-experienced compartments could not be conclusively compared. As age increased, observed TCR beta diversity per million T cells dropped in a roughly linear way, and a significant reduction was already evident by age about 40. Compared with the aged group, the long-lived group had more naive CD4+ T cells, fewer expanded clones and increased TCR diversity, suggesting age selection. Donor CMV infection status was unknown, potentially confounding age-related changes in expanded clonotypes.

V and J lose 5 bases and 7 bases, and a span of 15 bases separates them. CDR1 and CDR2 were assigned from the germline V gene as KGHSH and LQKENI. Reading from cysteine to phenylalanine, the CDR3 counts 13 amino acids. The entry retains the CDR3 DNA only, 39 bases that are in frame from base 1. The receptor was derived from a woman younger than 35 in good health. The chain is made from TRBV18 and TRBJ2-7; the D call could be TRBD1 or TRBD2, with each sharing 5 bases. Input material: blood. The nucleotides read TGTGCCAGCTCAGGTGGCAGGGACGAAGAGCAGTACTTC. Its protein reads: CASSGGRDEEQYF. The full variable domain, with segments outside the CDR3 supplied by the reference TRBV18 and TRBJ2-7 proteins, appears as NAGVMQNPRHLVRRRGQEARLRCSPMKGHSHVYWYRQLPEEGLKFMVYLQKENIIDESGMPKERFSAEFPKEGPSILRIQQVVRGDSAAYFCASSGGRDEEQYFGPGTRLTVT.